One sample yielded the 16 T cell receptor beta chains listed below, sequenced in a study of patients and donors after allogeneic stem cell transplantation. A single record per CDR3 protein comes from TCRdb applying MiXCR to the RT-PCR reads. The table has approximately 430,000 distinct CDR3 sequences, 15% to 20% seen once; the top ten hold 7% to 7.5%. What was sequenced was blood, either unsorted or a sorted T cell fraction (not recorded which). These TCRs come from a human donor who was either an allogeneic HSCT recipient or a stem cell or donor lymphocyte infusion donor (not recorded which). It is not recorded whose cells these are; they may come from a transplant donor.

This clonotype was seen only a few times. DNA of the CDR3: TGTGCCAGCAGTTACGTCGGATGGGGGGGCTCTGGCACAGATACGCAGTATTTT. The encoded protein is CASSYVGWGGSGTDTQYF. V and J are TRBV6-5 and TRBJ2-3; D possibly corresponds to TRBD2 (7 bases). The CDR3 contains 18 residues. The germline V gene encodes CDR1 MNHEY and CDR2 SVGAGI. V was cut by 2 bases and J by 1 base, with 19 bases left in between.

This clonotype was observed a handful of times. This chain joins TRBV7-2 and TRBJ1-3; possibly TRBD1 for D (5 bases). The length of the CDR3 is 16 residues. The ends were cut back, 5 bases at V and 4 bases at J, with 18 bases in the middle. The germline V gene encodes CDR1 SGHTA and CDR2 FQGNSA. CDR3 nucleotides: TGTGCCAGCAGCCCTAAACGAGGGGAGGGAGGAAACACCATATATTTT. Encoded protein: CASSPKRGEGGNTIYF.

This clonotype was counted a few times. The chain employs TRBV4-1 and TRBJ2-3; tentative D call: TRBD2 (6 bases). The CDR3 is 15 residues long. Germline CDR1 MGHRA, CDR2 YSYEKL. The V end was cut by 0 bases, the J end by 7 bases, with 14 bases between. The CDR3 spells CASSQDALAKYTQYF. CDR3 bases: TGCGCCAGCAGCCAAGATGCCCTAGCGAAGTATACGCAGTATTTT.

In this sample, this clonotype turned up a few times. The CDR3 coding sequence is TGTGCCAGCAGCCAAGTTGGAAGAGGTAGCACAGATACGCAGTATTTT. Protein sequence: CASSQVGRGSTDTQYF. The rearrangement joins TRBV3-1 to TRBJ2-3; the D is unclear. The V gene's germline CDR1 is LGHDT and CDR2 YNNKEL (reference sequence). Trimming cost V 1 base and J 0 bases, with 11 bases left between them. This CDR3 has 16 amino acids.

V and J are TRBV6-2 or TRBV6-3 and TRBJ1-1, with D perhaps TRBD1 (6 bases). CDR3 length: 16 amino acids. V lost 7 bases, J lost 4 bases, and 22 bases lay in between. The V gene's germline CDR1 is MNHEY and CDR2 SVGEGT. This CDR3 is CASTRRGAGRTTEAFF. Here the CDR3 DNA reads TGTGCCAGCACCCGACGGGGGGCAGGGAGGACCACTGAAGCTTTCTTT.

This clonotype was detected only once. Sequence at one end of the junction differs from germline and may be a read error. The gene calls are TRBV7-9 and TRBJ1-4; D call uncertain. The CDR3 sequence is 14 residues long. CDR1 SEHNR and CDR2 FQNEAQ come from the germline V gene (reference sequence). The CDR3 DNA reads TGTGCCTGCAGCCCGGCTAAGGGCTGGGAAAAACTGTTTTTT. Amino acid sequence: CACSPAKGWEKLFF.

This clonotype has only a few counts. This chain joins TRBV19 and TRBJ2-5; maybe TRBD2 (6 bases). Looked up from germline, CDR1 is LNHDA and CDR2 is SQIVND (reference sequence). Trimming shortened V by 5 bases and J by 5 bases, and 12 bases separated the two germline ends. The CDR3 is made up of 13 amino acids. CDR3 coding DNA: TGTGCCAGTAGTGCAGGCCGGGGGGAGACCCAGTACTTC. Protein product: CASSAGRGETQYF.

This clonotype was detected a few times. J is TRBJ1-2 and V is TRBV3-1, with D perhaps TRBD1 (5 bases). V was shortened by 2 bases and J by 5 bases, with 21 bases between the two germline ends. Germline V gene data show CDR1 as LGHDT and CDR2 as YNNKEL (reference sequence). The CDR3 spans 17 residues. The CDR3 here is CASSQNLPRRGEYGYTF. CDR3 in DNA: TGTGCCAGCAGCCAAAATCTCCCTCGTAGAGGGGAGTATGGCTACACCTTC.

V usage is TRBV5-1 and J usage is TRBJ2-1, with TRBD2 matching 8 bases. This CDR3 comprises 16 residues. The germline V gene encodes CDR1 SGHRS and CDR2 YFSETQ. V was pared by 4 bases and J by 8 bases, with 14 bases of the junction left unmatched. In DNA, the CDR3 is TGCGCCAGCAGCCCACCGACGCGGGGGGCTGGGGATGAGCAGTTCTTC. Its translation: CASSPPTRGAGDEQFF.

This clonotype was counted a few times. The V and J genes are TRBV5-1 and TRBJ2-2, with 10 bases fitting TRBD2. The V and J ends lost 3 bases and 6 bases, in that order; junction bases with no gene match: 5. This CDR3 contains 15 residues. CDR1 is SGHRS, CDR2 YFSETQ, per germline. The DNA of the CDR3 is TGCGCCAGCAGCTGGGGGACTAGCGTTTCCGGGGAGCTGTTTTTT. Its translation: CASSWGTSVSGELFF.

The CDR3 sequence is CASSVGAPDTQYF. The CDR3, as DNA: TGTGCCAGCAGCGTCGGGGCTCCCGATACGCAGTATTTT. This chain links TRBV9 with TRBJ2-3; D possibly uses TRBD1 or TRBD2 (5 bases each). Trimming removed 2 bases at V and 6 bases at J, with 10 bases between. This CDR3 has 13 residues. CDR1 and CDR2 (germline): SGDLS, YYNGEE.

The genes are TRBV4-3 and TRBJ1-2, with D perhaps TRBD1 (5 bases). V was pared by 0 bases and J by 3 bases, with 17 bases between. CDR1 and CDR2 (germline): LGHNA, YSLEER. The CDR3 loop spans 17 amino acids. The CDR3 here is CASSQDLPLGVHYGYTF. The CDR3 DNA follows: TGCGCCAGCAGCCAAGATCTACCCTTGGGGGTACACTATGGCTACACCTTC.

The CDR3 coding sequence is TGTGCCAGCAGTGAGGACGGGAGGAGTGGAAACACCATATATTTT. Protein sequence: CASSEDGRSGNTIYF. The V call is TRBV6-2 or TRBV6-3, the J call TRBJ1-3; no reliable D call. CDR3 length: 15 residues. Trimming took 5 bases from V and 3 from J, leaving 14 bases between them. Per the germline V gene, CDR1 is MNHEY and CDR2 is SVGEGT.

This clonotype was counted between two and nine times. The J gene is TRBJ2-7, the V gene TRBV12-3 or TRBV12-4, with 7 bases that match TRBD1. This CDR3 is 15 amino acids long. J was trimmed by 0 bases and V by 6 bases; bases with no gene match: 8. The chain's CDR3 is CASSPDRVSSYEQYF. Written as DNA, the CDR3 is TGTGCCAGCAGCCCCGACAGGGTAAGCTCCTACGAGCAGTACTTC.

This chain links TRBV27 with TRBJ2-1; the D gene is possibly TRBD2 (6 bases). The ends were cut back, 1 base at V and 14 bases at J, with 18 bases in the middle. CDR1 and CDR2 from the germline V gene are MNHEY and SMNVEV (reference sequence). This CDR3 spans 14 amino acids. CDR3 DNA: TGTGCCAGCAGTTTATATAGCGGCGGGACTCGTGAGTTCTTC. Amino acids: CASSLYSGGTREFF.

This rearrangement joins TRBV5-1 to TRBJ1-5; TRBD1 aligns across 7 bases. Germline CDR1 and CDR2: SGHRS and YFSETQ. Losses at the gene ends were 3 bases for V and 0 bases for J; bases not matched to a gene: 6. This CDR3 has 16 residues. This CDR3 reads CASSWGDSGSNQPQHF. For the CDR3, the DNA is TGCGCCAGCAGCTGGGGGGACAGTGGTAGCAATCAGCCCCAGCATTTT.